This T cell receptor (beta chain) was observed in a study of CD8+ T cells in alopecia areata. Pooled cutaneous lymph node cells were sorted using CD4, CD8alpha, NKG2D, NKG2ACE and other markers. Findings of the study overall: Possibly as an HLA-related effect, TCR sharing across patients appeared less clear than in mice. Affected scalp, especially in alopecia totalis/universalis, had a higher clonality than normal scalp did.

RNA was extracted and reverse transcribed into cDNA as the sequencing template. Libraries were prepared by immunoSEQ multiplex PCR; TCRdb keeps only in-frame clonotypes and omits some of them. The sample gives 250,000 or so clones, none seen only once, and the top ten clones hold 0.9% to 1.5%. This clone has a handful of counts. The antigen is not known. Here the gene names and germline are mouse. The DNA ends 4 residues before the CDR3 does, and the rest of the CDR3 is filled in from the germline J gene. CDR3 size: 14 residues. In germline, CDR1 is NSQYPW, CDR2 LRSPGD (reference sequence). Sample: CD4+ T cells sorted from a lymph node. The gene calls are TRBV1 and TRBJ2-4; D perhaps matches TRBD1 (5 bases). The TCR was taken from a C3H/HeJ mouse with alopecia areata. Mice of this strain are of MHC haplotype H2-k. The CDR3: CTCSADPGRNTLYF. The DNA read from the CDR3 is TGCACCTGCAGTGCAGATCCAGGGAGGAAC.